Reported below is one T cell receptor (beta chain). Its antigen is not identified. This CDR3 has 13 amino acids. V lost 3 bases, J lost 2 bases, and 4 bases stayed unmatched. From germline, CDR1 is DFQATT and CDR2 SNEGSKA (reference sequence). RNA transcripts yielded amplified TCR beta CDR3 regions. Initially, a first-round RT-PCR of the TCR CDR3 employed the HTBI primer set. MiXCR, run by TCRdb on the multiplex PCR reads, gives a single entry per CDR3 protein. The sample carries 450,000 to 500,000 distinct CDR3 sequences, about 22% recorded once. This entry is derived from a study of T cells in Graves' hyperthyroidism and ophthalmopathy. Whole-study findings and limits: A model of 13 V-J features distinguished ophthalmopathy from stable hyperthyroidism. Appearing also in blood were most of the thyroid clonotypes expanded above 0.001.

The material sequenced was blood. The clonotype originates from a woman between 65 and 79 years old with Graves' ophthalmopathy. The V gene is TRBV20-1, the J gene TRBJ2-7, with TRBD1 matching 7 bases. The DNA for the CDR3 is TGCAGTGCTAGGGCCCAGGGGGCCTACGAGCAGTACTTC. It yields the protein CSARAQGAYEQYF.